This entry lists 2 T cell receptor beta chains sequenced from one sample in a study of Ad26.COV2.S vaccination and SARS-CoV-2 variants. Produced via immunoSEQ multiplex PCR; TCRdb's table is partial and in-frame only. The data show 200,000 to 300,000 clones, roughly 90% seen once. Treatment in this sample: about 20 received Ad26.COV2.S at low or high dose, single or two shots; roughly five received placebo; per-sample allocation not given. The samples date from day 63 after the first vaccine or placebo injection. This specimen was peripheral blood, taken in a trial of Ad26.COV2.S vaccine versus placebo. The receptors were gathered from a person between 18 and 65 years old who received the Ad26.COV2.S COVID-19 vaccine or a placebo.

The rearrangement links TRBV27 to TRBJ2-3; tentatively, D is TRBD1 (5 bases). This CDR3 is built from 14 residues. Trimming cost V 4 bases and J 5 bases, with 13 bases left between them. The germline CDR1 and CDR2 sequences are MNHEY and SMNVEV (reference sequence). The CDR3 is CASSSPIRGDTQYF. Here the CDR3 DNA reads TGTGCCAGCAGTTCCCCCATTAGGGGAGATACGCAGTATTTT.

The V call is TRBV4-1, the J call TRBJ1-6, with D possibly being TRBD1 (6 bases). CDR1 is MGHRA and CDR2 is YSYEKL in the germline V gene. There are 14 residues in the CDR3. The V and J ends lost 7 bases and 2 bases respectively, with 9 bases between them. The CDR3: CASKTGAYNSPLHF. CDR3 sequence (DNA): TGCGCCAGCAAGACAGGAGCCTATAATTCACCCCTCCACTTT.